The 16 T cell receptor beta chains listed next were all sequenced from one sample in a study of Ad26.COV2.S vaccination and SARS-CoV-2 variants. This table comes from immunoSEQ multiplex PCR, and its TCRdb copy is limited to in-frame clones, with some not included. The sample has some 480,000 clones, approximately 88% seen once; the top ten hold about 13%. The treatment denotes: some 20 received Ad26.COV2.S at low or high dose, single or two shots; roughly five received placebo; per-sample allocation not given. At day 63 after the first vaccine or placebo injection, samples were drawn. The input for sequencing was peripheral blood, taken in a trial of Ad26.COV2.S vaccine versus placebo. The receptors here all came from a person aged 18-60 years who received the Ad26.COV2.S COVID-19 vaccine or a placebo.

This chain uses TRBV30 with TRBJ1-4; a weak D match, TRBD1 (5 bases). Trimming took 1 base from V and 14 from J, leaving 11 bases between them. Germline V gene data show CDR1 as GTSNPN and CDR2 as SVGIG (reference sequence). CDR3 size: 11 residues. This chain's CDR3 is CAWSARDELFF. CDR3 bases: TGTGCCTGGAGTGCAAGGGACGAGCTGTTTTTT. Drawing the rest from reference TRBV30 and TRBJ1-4, the complete variable domain is SQTIHQWPATLVQPVGSPLSLECTVEGTSNPNLYWYRQAAGRGLQLLFYSVGIGQISSEVPQNLSASRPQDRQFILSSKKLLLSDSGFYLCAWSARDELFFGSGTQLSVL.

The J gene is TRBJ2-7, the V gene TRBV27, with D possibly TRBD1 on 5 matching bases. The CDR3 is made up of 15 amino acids. Germline V CDR1 and CDR2: MNHEY, SMNVEV (reference sequence). Deletions cut 4 bases from V and 3 bases from J, with 16 bases between. The CDR3 DNA reads as TGTGCCAGCAGTTCCAGCCCCACAGGCCTCTACGAGCAGTACTTC. Its translation: CASSSSPTGLYEQYF.

The chain links TRBV5-1 to TRBJ2-3; D is unresolved. The CDR3 runs to 11 residues. Germline V gene sequence: CDR1 SGHRS, CDR2 YFSETQ. V dropped 2 bases and J dropped 6 bases, with 4 bases sitting between them. The CDR3 DNA follows: TGCGCCAGCAGCTTCATGGATACGCAGTATTTT. Its protein is CASSFMDTQYF.

V and J are TRBV2 and TRBJ1-6; D remains unclear. This CDR3 contains 15 residues. Germline-derived CDR1 and CDR2 are SNHLY and FYNNEI. Trimming cost V 1 base and J 5 bases, with 9 bases left between them. CDR3 sequence reads: CASSEGVGDNSPLHF. In DNA form, the CDR3 reads TGTGCCAGCAGTGAAGGAGTGGGAGATAATTCACCCCTCCACTTT.

The rearrangement joins TRBV5-4 to TRBJ2-3; TRBD2 matches 7 bases. The germline V gene has CDR1 SGHNT and CDR2 YYREEE (reference sequence). Unmatched junction bases numbered 8, after V lost 3 bases and J lost 4 bases. The CDR3 sequence is 15 residues long. The CDR3 reads CASSSRTSSADTQYF. In nucleotides, the CDR3 is TGTGCCAGCAGCTCCCGGACTAGTTCAGCAGATACGCAGTATTTT.

The chain recombines TRBV9 with TRBJ2-2; 7 bases are a match to TRBD1. V was pared by 4 bases and J by 5 bases, with 5 bases of the junction left unmatched. Germline CDR1 SGDLS, CDR2 YYNGEE. The CDR3 is 14 amino acids. The CDR3 spells CASSSQQGTGELFF. In DNA, the CDR3 is TGTGCCAGCAGCTCACAACAGGGGACCGGGGAGCTGTTTTTT. Based on the CDR3 plus reference TRBV9 and TRBJ2-2, the full variable domain is DSGVTQTPKHLITATGQRVTLRCSPRSGDLSVYWYQQSLDQGLQFLIQYYNGEERAKGNILERFSAQQFPDLHSELNLSSLELGDSALYFCASSSQQGTGELFFGEGSRLTVL.

The genes are TRBV4-3 and TRBJ2-7; a weak D match, TRBD1 (6 bases). From germline, CDR1 is LGHNA and CDR2 YSLEER. V lost 0 bases to trimming and J lost 5 bases, with 8 bases between them. The CDR3 is made up of 13 amino acids. The CDR3 coding sequence is TGCGCCAGCAGCCAAGAGAGGGGGAACGAGCAGTACTTC. The encoded protein is CASSQERGNEQYF.

As for this clone: Other DNA sequences in the same sample also yield this CDR3. The chain carries TRBV6-5 and TRBJ1-1; no firm D call. Germline-derived CDR1 and CDR2 are MNHEY and SVGAGI. The V end was cut by 2 bases, the J end by 1 base, with 5 bases between. The CDR3 runs to 13 residues. CDR3 bases: TGTGCCAGCAGTTACAGACAGAACACTGAAGCTTTCTTT. Residues: CASSYRQNTEAFF.

The chain couples TRBV3-1 (or the pseudogene TRBV3-2) to TRBJ1-6; 12 bases agree with TRBD1. The junction had 5 bases not matched to a gene; V was cut back by 4 bases and J by 10 bases. The CDR3 is made up of 15 amino acids. Germline V gene sequence: CDR1 LGHDT, CDR2 YNNKEL (reference sequence). The chain's CDR3 is CASSPGTGGLSPLHF. The CDR3 region has the DNA TGTGCCAGCAGCCCCGGGACAGGGGGCCTCTCACCCCTCCACTTT.

The rearrangement links TRBV7-9 to TRBJ1-1; TRBD1 agrees at 8 bases. The CDR3 totals 15 residues. Trimming took 3 bases from V and 6 from J; bases not matched to a gene: 9. Germline values: CDR1 SEHNR, CDR2 FQNEAQ (reference sequence). CDR3 loop: CASSFPTTGDPEAFF. The CDR3 DNA follows: TGTGCCAGCAGCTTCCCAACGACAGGGGATCCTGAAGCTTTCTTT.

The J gene is TRBJ2-7, the V gene TRBV28, with no clear D. V lost 5 bases, J lost 7 bases, and 15 bases lay in between. From germline, CDR1 is MDHEN and CDR2 SYDVKM. There are 13 residues in the CDR3. CDR3 sequence: CASSLVAGREQYF. The CDR3 DNA reads TGTGCCAGCAGTCTCGTGGCCGGACGTGAGCAGTACTTC.

This clone appeared a single time. The chain joins TRBV4-2 to TRBJ2-7; 9 nucleotides match TRBD1. CDR1 is LGHNA, CDR2 YNFKEQ, per germline. The CDR3 length is 15 residues. V lost 4 bases and J lost 1; bases outside the gene matches: 5. The CDR3 nucleotides read TGTGCCAGCAGCCTCACAGGGACAGGGTCCTACGAGCAGTACTTC. Translating it yields CASSLTGTGSYEQYF.

CDR3 sequence reads: CASSRTSGASNEQFF. CDR3 nucleotide sequence: TGTGCCAGCAGCAGAACTAGCGGGGCTAGCAATGAGCAGTTCTTC. The gene calls are TRBV3-1 (or the pseudogene TRBV3-2) and TRBJ2-1; 10 bases map to TRBD2. V was clipped by 5 bases and J by 6 bases; unmatched bases: 7. The germline V gene has CDR1 LGHDT and CDR2 YNNKEL (reference sequence). The CDR3 consists of 15 residues.

The V and J genes are TRBV6-2 or TRBV6-3 and TRBJ2-1; TRBD2 agrees at 12 bases. Trimming removed 2 bases from V and 7 bases from J; junction bases left unmatched: 6. CDR1 is MNHEY, CDR2 SVGEGT, per germline. This CDR3 is 16 amino acids long. CDR3 coding DNA: TGTGCCAGCAGTTACAGCCTAGCGGGAGGGAGGAATGAGCAGTTCTTC. Translated, it gives CASSYSLAGGRNEQFF.

The gene calls are TRBV5-6 and TRBJ2-7, with D hard to call. Trimming took off 3 bases at V and 5 bases at J, with 6 bases between the two ends. The CDR3 loop spans 11 amino acids. Germline V gene lookup returns CDR1 SGHDT and CDR2 YYEEEE. CDR3 nucleotide sequence: TGTGCCAGCAGCTCCCGTCACGAGCAGTACTTC. Protein: CASSSRHEQYF.

This chain links TRBV6-6 with TRBJ2-1, with 9 positions matching TRBD1. Germline CDR1 is MNHNY and CDR2 is SVGAGI (reference sequence). The CDR3 consists of 14 residues. Trimming at V came to 6 bases and at J to 4 bases, leaving 4 bases not matched to a gene. CDR3 coding DNA: TGTGCCAGCAGACCGGGACAGGGATACAATGAGCAGTTCTTC. Protein: CASRPGQGYNEQFF.